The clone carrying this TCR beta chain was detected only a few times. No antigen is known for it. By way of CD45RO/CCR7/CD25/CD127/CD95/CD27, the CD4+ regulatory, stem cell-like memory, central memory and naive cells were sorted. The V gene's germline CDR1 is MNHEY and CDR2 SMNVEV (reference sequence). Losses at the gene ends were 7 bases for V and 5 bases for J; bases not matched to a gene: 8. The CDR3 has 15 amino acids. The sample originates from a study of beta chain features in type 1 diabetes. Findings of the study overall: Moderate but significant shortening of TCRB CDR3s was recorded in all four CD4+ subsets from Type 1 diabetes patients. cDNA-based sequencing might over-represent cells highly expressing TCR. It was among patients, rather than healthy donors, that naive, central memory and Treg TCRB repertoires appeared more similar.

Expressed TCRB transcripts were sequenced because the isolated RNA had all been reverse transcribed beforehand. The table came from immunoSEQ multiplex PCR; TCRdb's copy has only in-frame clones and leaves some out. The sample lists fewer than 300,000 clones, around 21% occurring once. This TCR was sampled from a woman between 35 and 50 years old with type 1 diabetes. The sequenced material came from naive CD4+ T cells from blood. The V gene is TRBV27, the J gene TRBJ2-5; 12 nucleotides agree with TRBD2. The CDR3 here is CASTRLAGAGETQYF. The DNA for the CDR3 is TGTGCCAGCACGCGACTAGCGGGAGCGGGGGAGACCCAGTACTTC.